Below are 9 T cell receptor beta chains sequenced from a single sample in a study of blood T cell repertoires in COVID-19. Data came from immunoSEQ multiplex PCR; TCRdb stores just in-frame clones and leaves some out. This sample has under 170,000 clones, with 84% found just once. Sequenced: peripheral blood. The receptors here all came from a man aged 70-80 years with acute or convalescent COVID-19.

The chain combines TRBV6-1 with TRBJ1-2; a weak D match, TRBD1 (6 bases). Deletions cut 1 base from V and 4 bases from J, with 10 bases between. CDR1 is MNHNS, CDR2 SASEGT, per germline. The CDR3 contains 14 residues. The CDR3 region has the DNA TGTGCCAGCAGTGAAGAGAGGGGGACCTATGGCTACACCTTC. Amino acid sequence: CASSEERGTYGYTF.

The V and J genes are TRBV6-5 and TRBJ1-4; possibly TRBD1 for D (6 bases). In germline, CDR1 is MNHEY, CDR2 SVGAGI. The CDR3 extends over 14 amino acids. V lost 5 bases and J lost 1, with 8 bases in between. The CDR3, as DNA: TGTGCCAGCAGTCAACAGGGAACTAATGAAAAACTGTTTTTT. This encodes CASSQQGTNEKLFF.

This chain links TRBV5-6 with TRBJ1-2; D is possibly TRBD1 (6 bases). The CDR3 is 12 amino acids. CDR1 and CDR2 (germline): SGHDT, YYEEEE. Deletions cut 4 bases from V and 8 bases from J, with 12 bases between. The CDR3 is CASSPIQGGYTF. The CDR3 coding sequence is TGTGCCAGCAGCCCTATACAGGGAGGCTACACCTTC.

The chain links TRBV7-8 to TRBJ1-4, with 8 bases that match TRBD1. Unmatched junction bases numbered 5, after V lost 1 base and J lost 7 bases. CDR3 length equals 15 residues. Germline CDR1 SGHVS, CDR2 FQNEAQ. This chain's CDR3 is CASSLVTGGSEKLFF. In nucleotides, the CDR3 is TGTGCCAGCAGCTTAGTCACAGGGGGAAGTGAAAAACTGTTTTTT.

The CDR3 nucleotides are TGTGCCAGCAGCGTAGGAATTAGCATCCACGAGCAGTACTTC. As protein: CASSVGISIHEQYF. V gene TRBV9 combines with J gene TRBJ2-7; D is undetermined. This CDR3 has 14 residues. Germline CDR1 reads SGDLS; CDR2 reads YYNGEE. Between the trimmed V and J ends, which lost 0 bases and 5 bases, there was a span of 12 bases.

V gene TRBV10-2 combines with J gene TRBJ1-5; D is unresolved. This CDR3 spans 12 amino acids. The V gene's germline CDR1 is WSHSY and CDR2 SAAADI. Between the trimmed V and J ends, which lost 4 bases and 8 bases, there was a span of 9 bases. The CDR3 sequence: CASSVKFKPQHF. CDR3 DNA sequence: TGCGCCAGCAGTGTTAAATTTAAGCCCCAGCATTTT.

This clone has a single count. V usage is TRBV27 and J usage is TRBJ2-2; the D is unclear. V was trimmed by 2 bases and J by 6 bases, leaving 13 bases between them. Germline V gives CDR1 MNHEY, CDR2 SMNVEV (reference sequence). This CDR3 is 15 amino acids long. CDR3 sequence (DNA): TGTGCCAGCAGTTTAGCATCCGGGTGGGCCGGGGAGCTGTTTTTT. Translating gives CASSLASGWAGELFF.

The rearrangement uses TRBV27 and TRBJ2-3, with TRBD1 matching 9 bases. Looked up from germline, CDR1 is MNHEY and CDR2 is SMNVEV (reference sequence). CDR3 length: 16 amino acids. Trimming removed 4 bases from V and 2 bases from J; junction bases left unmatched: 7. The DNA of the CDR3 is TGTGCCAGCAGTTCGACCGGGACAGGGACCACAGATACGCAGTATTTT. It specifies CASSSTGTGTTDTQYF.

The J gene is TRBJ2-5, the V gene TRBV6-5, with a weak D call TRBD2 (6 bases). The V end was cut by 4 bases, the J end by 1 base, with 16 bases between. CDR3 size: 16 residues. The germline gives CDR1 MNHEY, CDR2 SVGAGI. DNA of the CDR3: TGTGCCAGCAGTTTTCGGGGGTTGGGAGCCCAAGAGACCCAGTACTTC. Encoded protein: CASSFRGLGAQETQYF.